The clone carrying this T cell receptor (beta chain) was seen at least ten times. Other DNA variants within this sample encode the same CDR3. Trimming cost V 5 bases and J 1 base, with 11 bases left between them. This CDR3 has 15 residues. The germline V gene has CDR1 LGHNA and CDR2 YNFKEQ. It was on ten immunoSEQ deep assay plates that unsorted PBMC DNA was sequenced. The data were produced by immunoSEQ multiplex PCR, yet TCRdb's version contains in-frame clones alone and is incomplete. This sample yields 400,000 to 500,000 clones, of which 76% are seen a single time; about an eighth belongs to the top ten. These data belong to a study of shared clonotypes between healthy human individuals.

The TCR was taken from a middle-aged woman in good health. Some clones in this sample may be carry-over from other donors' samples. The sequenced material came from PBMCs. The chain has TRBV4-2 and TRBJ2-2; D perhaps matches TRBD1 (5 bases). CDR3 residues: CASSASGQNTGELFF. The CDR3 nucleotides are TGTGCCAGCAGCGCATCAGGACAGAACACCGGGGAGCTGTTTTTT.